The clone carrying this T cell receptor beta chain was counted once. Germline-derived CDR1 and CDR2 are SGHTA and FQGTGA. V lost 5 bases and J lost 5; bases outside the gene matches: 4. There are 13 residues in the CDR3. The data stem from a study of shared clonotypes between healthy human individuals. Nashville, Tennessee was home to all donors, who were Caucasian adults. Each unsorted PBMC replicate got 300 ng genomic DNA, around 30,000 genomes. Generated by immunoSEQ multiplex PCR, the TCRdb table keeps only in-frame clones and is missing some. The sample shows 400,000 to 600,000 clones, around 79% of them seen only once.

The V gene is TRBV7-3, the J gene TRBJ1-1; TRBD1 agrees at 8 bases. This receptor was obtained from a woman aged 40 to 50 in good health. Some clones in this sample may be carry-over from other donors' samples. The specimen was PBMCs. The CDR3: CASSTDRETEAFF. The CDR3, as DNA: TGTGCCAGCAGCACGGACAGGGAAACTGAAGCTTTCTTT. Combining the CDR3 with reference TRBV7-3 and TRBJ1-1 gives the whole variable domain GAGVSQTPSNKVTEKGKYVELRCDPISGHTALYWYRQSLGQGPEFLIYFQGTGAADDSGLPNDRFFAVRPEGSVSTLKIQRTERGDSAVYLCASSTDRETEAFFGQGTRLTVV.